This TCR beta chain comes out of a study of monozygotic twins with inflammatory bowel disease (dated by TCRdb to about 2019). About the study as a whole: In total, approximately 28 monozygotic twin pairs made up the full study: 19 Danish pairs, all IBD-discordant, plus nine German pairs, of which four were IBD-concordant and five were IBD-discordant. The search for disease-associated traits relied mainly on comparing, within discordant pairs, IBD patients with their genetically identical healthy co-twins. Each individual had, on average, about 151 000 unique TCRalpha sequences and 181 000 unique TCRbeta sequences available for analysis. Results and caveats for the whole study, not just this receptor: Fewer clonotypes were shared with other individuals by IBD patients than by healthy twins, most markedly in patients showing signs of disease activity. Repertoire similarity did not differ between concordant and discordant twins, possibly due to limited statistical power. No single strong signal or clonotype linked to IBD turned up in the results, so the idea that one exists was not supported. Different T cell subtypes could not be distinguished in the analysis. Measured by the inverse Simpson index, TCRbeta repertoire diversity was lower in IBD patients than in their healthy co-twins. Because patients were on differing immunosuppressive treatments, the repertoires may have picked up extra background noise and inter-individual variability.

To note about this clonotype: Which antigen it targets is not known.

From each donor, an approximately 2.5 ml peripheral blood sample was drawn into PAXgene tubes and stored at -80 degrees C. Without T cell sorting, total RNA was isolated from whole blood using the PAXgene blood miRNA kit on an automated QIAcube. Peripheral blood from monozygotic twin pairs who were concordant or discordant for inflammatory bowel disease underwent deep TCRalpha and TCRbeta repertoire profiling using unique molecular barcoding. For every twin pair, smoking habits were documented, and each individual was categorised as a current, former or never smoker. Receptors were amplified or captured by 5' RACE. Each TCR library was prepared from about 4,000 ng of total RNA. For each sample, cDNA synthesis was carried out in eight separate reactions using SMARTScribe reverse transcriptase. During cDNA synthesis, template switching was used to introduce unique molecular identifiers that contained a 6-nucleotide sample barcode. TCRalpha and TCRbeta cDNA was amplified in two nested PCRs of about 16 and 10 cycles, and bead purification was carried out after each PCR. Before amplification, the cDNA was both treated with uracil DNA-glycosylase and purified with the QIAquick PCR purification kit. In the second PCR, Illumina TruSeq-compatible adapters and sample-specific barcodes were added. TapeStation and Qubit were used to check library quality and concentration, and 5 ng of each library went into the pool. The pooled libraries were sequenced with 2 x 100 bp reads and custom sequencing primers on an Illumina HiSeq2500 single-index Rapid Run. The paper's processing steps were these. MiGEC version 1.2.6 was used for UMI-based consensus assembly, which corrected PCR and sequencing errors. MiXCR version 2.1.1 was used for V(D)J alignment, clonotype assembly and CDR3 extraction. Normalisation of gene usage, clonotype sharing and MAIT/NKT TCR abundance was achieved by analysing the top 1000, 10 000 and 20 000 clonotypes per sample. Diversity was computed as the inverse Simpson index with the vegan R package after downsampling to 27 000 UMIs. Paired Mann-Whitney U tests on discordant twin pairs were used, with Benjamini-Hochberg multiple-testing correction. The reads underwent TCRdb reprocessing, giving one record for each CDR3 protein sequence and no DNA. The V and J calls reflect TCRdb's pipeline rather than the authors' work. The sample's records list 150,000 to 200,000 distinct CDR3 sequences. The ten largest clones take up 7.4% of the sample.

From the cysteine through the phenylalanine, the CDR3 covers 17 amino acids. Only the protein is available. CDR1 ENHRY and CDR2 SYGVKD were looked up in the germline V gene. The receptor was isolated from a human donor with ulcerative colitis or Crohn's disease, or a healthy co-twin of an affected twin (not recorded which). Input material: blood. The chain uses TRBV10-3 and TRBJ2-3; TCRdb lists TRBD2, though no DNA is available to test this call. The CDR3 protein is CAISDLPSRSSGDTQYF.